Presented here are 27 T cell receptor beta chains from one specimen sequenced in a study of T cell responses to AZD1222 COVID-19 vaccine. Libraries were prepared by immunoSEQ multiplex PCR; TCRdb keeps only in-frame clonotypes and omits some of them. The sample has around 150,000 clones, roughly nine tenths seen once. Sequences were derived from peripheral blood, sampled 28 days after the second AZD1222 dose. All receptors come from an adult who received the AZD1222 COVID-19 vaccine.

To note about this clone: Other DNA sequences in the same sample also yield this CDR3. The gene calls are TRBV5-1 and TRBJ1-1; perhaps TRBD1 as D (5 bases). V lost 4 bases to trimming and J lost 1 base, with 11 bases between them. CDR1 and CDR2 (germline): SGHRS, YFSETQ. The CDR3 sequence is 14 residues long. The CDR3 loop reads CASSPGTGNTEAFF. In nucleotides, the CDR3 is TGCGCCAGCAGCCCAGGGACGGGGAACACTGAAGCTTTCTTT.

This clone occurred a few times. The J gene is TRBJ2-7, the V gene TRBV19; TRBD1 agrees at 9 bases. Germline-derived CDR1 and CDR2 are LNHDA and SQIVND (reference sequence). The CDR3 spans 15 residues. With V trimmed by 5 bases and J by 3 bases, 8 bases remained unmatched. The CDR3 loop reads CASSVGQGSSYEQYF. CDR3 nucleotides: TGTGCCAGTAGTGTCGGACAGGGGAGCAGCTACGAGCAGTACTTC.

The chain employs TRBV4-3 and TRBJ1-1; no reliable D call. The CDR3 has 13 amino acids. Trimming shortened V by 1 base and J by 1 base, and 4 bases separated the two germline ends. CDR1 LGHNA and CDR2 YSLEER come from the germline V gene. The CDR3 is CASSQGENTEAFF. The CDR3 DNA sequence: TGCGCCAGCAGCCAAGGGGAGAACACTGAAGCTTTCTTT.

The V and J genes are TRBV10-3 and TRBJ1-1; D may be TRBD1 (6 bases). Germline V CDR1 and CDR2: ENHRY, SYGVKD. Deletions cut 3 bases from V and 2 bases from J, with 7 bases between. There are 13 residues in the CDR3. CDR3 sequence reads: CAISDRGNTEAFF. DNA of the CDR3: TGTGCCATCAGTGACAGGGGTAACACTGAAGCTTTCTTT.

For the CDR3, the DNA is TGTGCCAGCAGTTTATCGGGACAGGGGTTATACGAGCAGTACTTC. It specifies CASSLSGQGLYEQYF. The chain has TRBV28 and TRBJ2-7, with 10 bases aligning to TRBD1. The CDR3 contains 15 residues. The junction had 4 bases not matched to a gene; V was cut back by 1 base and J by 4 bases. Per germline, CDR1 MDHEN and CDR2 SYDVKM.

The CDR3 nucleotides are TGTGCCAGCAGCGTAACACAATCCTCCTACAATGAGCAGTTCTTC. It codes for CASSVTQSSYNEQFF. The V gene is TRBV9, the J gene TRBJ2-1, with unresolved D. The CDR3 totals 15 residues. The V end lost 1 base, the J end lost 0 bases, and 8 bases lay between the germline ends. The germline V gene has CDR1 SGDLS and CDR2 YYNGEE.

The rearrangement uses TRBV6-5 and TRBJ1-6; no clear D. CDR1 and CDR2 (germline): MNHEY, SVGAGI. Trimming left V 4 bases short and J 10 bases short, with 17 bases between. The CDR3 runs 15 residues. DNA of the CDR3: TGTGCCAGCAGTTCTGACGGATGGAGGTACTCACCCCTCCACTTT. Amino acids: CASSSDGWRYSPLHF.

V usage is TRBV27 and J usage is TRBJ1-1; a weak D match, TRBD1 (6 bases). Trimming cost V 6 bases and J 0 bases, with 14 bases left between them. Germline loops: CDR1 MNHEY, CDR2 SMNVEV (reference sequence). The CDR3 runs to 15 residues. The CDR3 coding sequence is TGTGCCAGCAGGATCGGGACATCCATGAACACTGAAGCTTTCTTT. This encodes CASRIGTSMNTEAFF.

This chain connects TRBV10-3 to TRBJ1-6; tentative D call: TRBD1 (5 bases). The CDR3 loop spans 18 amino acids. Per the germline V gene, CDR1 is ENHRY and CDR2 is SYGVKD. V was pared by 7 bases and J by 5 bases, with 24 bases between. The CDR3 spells CAITSGGKIPLNNSPLHF. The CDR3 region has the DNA TGTGCCATCACCTCCGGGGGAAAGATTCCACTAAATAATTCACCCCTCCACTTT.

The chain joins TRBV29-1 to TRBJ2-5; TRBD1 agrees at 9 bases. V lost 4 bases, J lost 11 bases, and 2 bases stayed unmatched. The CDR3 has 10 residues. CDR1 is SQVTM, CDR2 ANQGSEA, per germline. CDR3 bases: TGCAGCGTTGGAGGGACAGGGCAGTACTTC. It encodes CSVGGTGQYF.

In nucleotides, the CDR3 is TGTGCCAGTATAGCCCTAGAGGGGTCAGAGACCCAGTACTTC. It yields the protein CASIALEGSETQYF. The chain uses TRBV19 and TRBJ2-5; D possibly matches TRBD1 or TRBD2 (5 bases each). The CDR3 is 14 residues long. From germline, CDR1 is LNHDA and CDR2 SQIVND (reference sequence). Trimming pared 7 bases from V and 4 bases from J, leaving 16 bases between. Complete variable domain (other parts from reference TRBV19 and TRBJ2-5): DGGITQSPKYLFRKEGQNVTLSCEQNLNHDAMYWYRQDPGQGLRLIYYSQIVNDFQKGDIAEGYSVSREKKESFPLTVTSAQKNPTAFYLCASIALEGSETQYFGPGTRLLVL.

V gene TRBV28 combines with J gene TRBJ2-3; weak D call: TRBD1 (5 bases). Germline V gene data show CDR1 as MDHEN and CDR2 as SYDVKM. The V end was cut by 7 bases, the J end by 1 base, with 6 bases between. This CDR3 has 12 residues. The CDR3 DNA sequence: TGTGCCAGCACGACAGGCACAGATACGCAGTATTTT. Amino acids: CASTTGTDTQYF.

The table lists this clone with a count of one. DNA for the CDR3: TGTGCCAGCAGTACGGGACAGGGAATGTACTATGGCTACACCTTC. Residues: CASSTGQGMYYGYTF. The chain combines TRBV28 with TRBJ1-2, with TRBD1 identical over 9 bases. This CDR3 region has 15 residues. Germline V lookup: CDR1 MDHEN, CDR2 SYDVKM. V dropped 5 bases and J dropped 3; count of bases not matched to a gene: 7.

The CDR3: CASSQEASGGRRDTQYF. In nucleotides, the CDR3 is TGTGCCAGCAGCCAAGAGGCTAGCGGGGGGCGACGGGATACGCAGTATTTT. The chain carries TRBV4-2 and TRBJ2-3, with 11 bases that match TRBD2. From germline, CDR1 is LGHNA and CDR2 YNFKEQ. The CDR3 sequence is 17 residues long. V lost 0 bases to trimming and J lost 6 bases; unmatched junction nucleotides: 8.

For the CDR3, the DNA is TGTGCCAGCTCACCCCTGGGTGAAGCTTTCTTT. This codes for CASSPLGEAFF. V and J are TRBV18 and TRBJ1-1; D gene uncertain. The V and J ends lost 3 bases and 7 bases respectively, with 6 bases between them. The CDR3 loop spans 11 amino acids. Germline V lookup: CDR1 KGHSH, CDR2 LQKENI.

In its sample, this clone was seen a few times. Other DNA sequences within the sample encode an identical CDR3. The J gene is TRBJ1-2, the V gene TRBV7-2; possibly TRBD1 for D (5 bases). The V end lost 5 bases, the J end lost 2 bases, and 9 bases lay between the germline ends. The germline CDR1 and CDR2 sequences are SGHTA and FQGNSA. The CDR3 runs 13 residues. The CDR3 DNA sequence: TGTGCCAGCAGCCTGGACACCAACTATGGCTACACCTTC. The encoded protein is CASSLDTNYGYTF.

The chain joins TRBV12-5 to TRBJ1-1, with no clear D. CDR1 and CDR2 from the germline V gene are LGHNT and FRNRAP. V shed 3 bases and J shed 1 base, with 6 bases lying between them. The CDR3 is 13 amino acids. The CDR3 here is CASGFRENTEAFF. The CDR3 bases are TGTGCTAGTGGTTTCCGGGAGAACACTGAAGCTTTCTTT.

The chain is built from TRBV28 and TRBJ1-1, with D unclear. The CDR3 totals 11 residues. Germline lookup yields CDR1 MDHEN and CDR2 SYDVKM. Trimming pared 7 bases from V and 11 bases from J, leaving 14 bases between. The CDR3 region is CASTLDTRAFF. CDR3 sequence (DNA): TGTGCCAGCACCCTCGATACCAGGGCTTTCTTT. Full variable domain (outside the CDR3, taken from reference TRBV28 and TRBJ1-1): DVKVTQSSRYLVKRTGEKVFLECVQDMDHENMFWYRQDPGLGLRLIYFSYDVKMKEKGDIPEGYSVSREKKERFSLILESASTNQTSMYLCASTLDTRAFFGQGTRLTVV.

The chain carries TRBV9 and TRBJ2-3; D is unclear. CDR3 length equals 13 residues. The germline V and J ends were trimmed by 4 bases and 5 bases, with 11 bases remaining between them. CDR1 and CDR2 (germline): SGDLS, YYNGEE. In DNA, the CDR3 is TGTGCCAGCAGCCCTAGTCTTTTAGATACGCAGTATTTT. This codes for CASSPSLLDTQYF.

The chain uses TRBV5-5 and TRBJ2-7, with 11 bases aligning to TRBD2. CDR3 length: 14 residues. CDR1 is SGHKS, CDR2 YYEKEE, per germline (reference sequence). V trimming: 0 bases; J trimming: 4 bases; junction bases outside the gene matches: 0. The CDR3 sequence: CASSLASGRYEQYF. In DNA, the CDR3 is TGTGCCAGCAGCTTGGCTAGCGGGAGGTACGAGCAGTACTTC.

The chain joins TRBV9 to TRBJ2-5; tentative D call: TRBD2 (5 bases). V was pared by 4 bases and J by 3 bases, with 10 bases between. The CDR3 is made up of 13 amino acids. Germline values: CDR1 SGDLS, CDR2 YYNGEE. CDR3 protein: CASSTPGKETQYF. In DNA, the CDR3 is TGTGCCAGCAGCACCCCCGGGAAAGAGACCCAGTACTTC.

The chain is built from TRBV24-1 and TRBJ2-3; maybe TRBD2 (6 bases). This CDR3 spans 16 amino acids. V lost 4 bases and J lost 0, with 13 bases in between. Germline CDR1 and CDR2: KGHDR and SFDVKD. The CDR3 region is CATSDWASGSTDTQYF. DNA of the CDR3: TGTGCCACCAGTGACTGGGCGAGCGGGAGCACAGATACGCAGTATTTT.

As DNA, the CDR3 is TGTGCCAGCAGCTTGGAGGTGGGCTCCTACGAGCAGTACTTC. Translating gives CASSLEVGSYEQYF. The gene calls are TRBV5-4 and TRBJ2-7; D call uncertain. CDR3 size: 14 residues. Per the germline V gene, CDR1 is SGHNT and CDR2 is YYREEE (reference sequence). Trimming removed 0 bases from V and 0 bases from J, with 7 bases in between.

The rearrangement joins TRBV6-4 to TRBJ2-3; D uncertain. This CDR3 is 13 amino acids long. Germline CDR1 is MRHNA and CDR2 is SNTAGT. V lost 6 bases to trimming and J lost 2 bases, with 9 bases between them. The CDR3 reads CASSPSVTDTQYF. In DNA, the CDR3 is TGTGCCAGCAGCCCGAGTGTCACAGATACGCAGTATTTT.

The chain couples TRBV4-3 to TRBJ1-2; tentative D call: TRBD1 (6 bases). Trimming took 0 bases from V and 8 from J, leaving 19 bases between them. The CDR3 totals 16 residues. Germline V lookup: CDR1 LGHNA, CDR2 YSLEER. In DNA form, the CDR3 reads TGCGCCAGCAGCCAAGATAGGGGGGGGGCGGTGGTAGGCTACACCTTC. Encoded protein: CASSQDRGGAVVGYTF.

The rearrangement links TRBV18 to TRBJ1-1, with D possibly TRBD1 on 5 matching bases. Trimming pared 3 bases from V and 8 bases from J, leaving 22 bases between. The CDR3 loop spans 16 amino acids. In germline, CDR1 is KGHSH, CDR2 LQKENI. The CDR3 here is CASSPSITGIRAEAFF. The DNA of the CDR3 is TGTGCCAGCTCACCGTCCATTACAGGTATACGGGCCGAAGCTTTCTTT.

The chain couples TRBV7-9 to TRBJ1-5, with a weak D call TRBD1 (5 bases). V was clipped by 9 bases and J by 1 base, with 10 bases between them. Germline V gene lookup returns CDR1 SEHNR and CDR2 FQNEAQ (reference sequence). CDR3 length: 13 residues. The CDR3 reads CASQGGSNQPQHF. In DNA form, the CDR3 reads TGTGCCAGTCAGGGAGGGAGCAATCAGCCCCAGCATTTT.